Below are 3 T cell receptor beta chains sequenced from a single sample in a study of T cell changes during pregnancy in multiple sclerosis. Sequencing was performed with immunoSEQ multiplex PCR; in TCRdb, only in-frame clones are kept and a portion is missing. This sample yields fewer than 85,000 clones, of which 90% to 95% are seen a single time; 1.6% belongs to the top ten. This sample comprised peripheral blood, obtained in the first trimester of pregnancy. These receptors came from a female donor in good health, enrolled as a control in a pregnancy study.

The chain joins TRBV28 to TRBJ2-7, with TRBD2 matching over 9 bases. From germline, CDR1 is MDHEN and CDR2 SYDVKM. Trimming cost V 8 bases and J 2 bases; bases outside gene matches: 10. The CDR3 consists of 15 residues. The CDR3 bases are TGTGCCAGCTCGGACGGGACTAGCAGGCCCTACGAGCAGTACTTC. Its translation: CASSDGTSRPYEQYF.

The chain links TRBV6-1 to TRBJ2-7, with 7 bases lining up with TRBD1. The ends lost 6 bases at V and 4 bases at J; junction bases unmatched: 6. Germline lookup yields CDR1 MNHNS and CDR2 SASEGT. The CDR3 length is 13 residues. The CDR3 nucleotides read TGTGCCAGCAGCCCGGGACAGATGTACGAGCAGTACTTC. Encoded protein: CASSPGQMYEQYF.

CDR3 DNA sequence: TGTGCCAGCAGCCCCGGACTAGGGGGGTTGGATGAGCAGTTCTTC. Protein product: CASSPGLGGLDEQFF. The gene calls are TRBV4-2 and TRBJ2-1; possible D gene TRBD2, 7 bases. This CDR3 is built from 15 residues. Germline V gene lookup returns CDR1 LGHNA and CDR2 YNFKEQ. V lost 4 bases, J lost 8 bases, and 18 bases lay in between.